Each of the 17 T cell receptor beta chains below was sequenced from the same sample in a study of identifying expanded T cells in peripheral blood. The table came from immunoSEQ multiplex PCR; TCRdb's copy has only in-frame clones and leaves some out. The table includes roughly 96,000 clones, 88% detected once. Input material: blood. The receptor set was obtained from a person aged 18-70 years in good health.

This clone was detected only a few times. This sequence joins TRBV7-2 and TRBJ1-2; TRBD1 agrees at 7 bases. The CDR3 spans 14 residues. From germline, CDR1 is SGHTA and CDR2 FQGNSA. J gave up 6 bases and V 5 bases, and 9 bases lay outside the gene matches. CDR3: CASSPTGWSDGYTF. As DNA, the CDR3 is TGTGCCAGCAGCCCGACAGGGTGGTCGGATGGCTACACCTTC. Drawing the rest from reference TRBV7-2 and TRBJ1-2, the complete variable domain is GAGVSQSPSNKVTEKGKDVELRCDPISGHTALYWYRQSLGQGLEFLIYFQGNSAPDKSGLPSDRFSAERTGGSVSTLTIQRTQQEDSAVYLCASSPTGWSDGYTFGSGTRLTVV.

CDR3 in amino acids: CASSATPGQGAYEQYF. The CDR3 nucleotides are TGTGCCAGCAGCGCGACACCGGGACAGGGGGCCTACGAGCAGTACTTC. The chain uses TRBV13 and TRBJ2-7; TRBD1 agrees at 11 bases. Trimming removed 5 bases from V and 2 bases from J; junction bases left unmatched: 8. The CDR3 is 16 amino acids. The V gene's germline CDR1 is PRHDT and CDR2 FYEKMQ (reference sequence).

The rearrangement uses TRBV18 and TRBJ2-5; TRBD2 agrees at 9 bases. With V trimmed by 3 bases and J by 3 bases, 11 bases remained unmatched. The germline CDR1 and CDR2 sequences are KGHSH and LQKENI. The CDR3 is made up of 17 amino acids. CDR3 bases: TGTGCCAGCTCACCCCAAATAGCGGGGGTGAGAAAAGAGACCCAGTACTTC. Translated, it gives CASSPQIAGVRKETQYF. The whole variable domain, remainder taken from reference TRBV18 and TRBJ2-5, is NAGVMQNPRHLVRRRGQEARLRCSPMKGHSHVYWYRQLPEEGLKFMVYLQKENIIDESGMPKERFSAEFPKEGPSILRIQQVVRGDSAAYFCASSPQIAGVRKETQYFGPGTRLLVL.

The chain is built from TRBV15 and TRBJ1-3; possible D gene TRBD1, 5 bases. Germline CDR1 reads LNHNV; CDR2 reads YYDKDF (reference sequence). V was trimmed by 0 bases and J by 4 bases, leaving 13 bases between them. The CDR3 has 16 amino acids. The CDR3 here is CATSRDAKGPGNTIYF. CDR3 coding DNA: TGTGCCACCAGCAGAGATGCAAAGGGGCCAGGAAACACCATATATTTT.

The CDR3 nucleotides are TGTGCCAGCAGTGAGGTAGGACTCGGCTATGGCTACACCTTC. This translates into CASSEVGLGYGYTF. This chain joins TRBV6-1 and TRBJ1-2; unclear D gene. Germline CDR1 and CDR2: MNHNS and SASEGT. Trimming pared 3 bases from V and 4 bases from J, leaving 12 bases between. The CDR3 consists of 14 residues.

CDR3 bases: TGTGCCAGCAGTTTATACAGCTATGGCTACACCTTC. Its protein product is CASSLYSYGYTF. The V and J genes are TRBV6-1 and TRBJ1-2; D remains ambiguous. Per germline, CDR1 MNHNS and CDR2 SASEGT. The CDR3 consists of 12 residues. Trimming removed 5 bases from V and 4 bases from J, with 8 bases in between.

This clone turned up a few times. The chain is built from TRBV19 and TRBJ2-2; D not certain. The CDR3 sequence is 14 residues long. The V gene's germline CDR1 is LNHDA and CDR2 SQIVND (reference sequence). Trimming stripped 1 base from V and 0 bases from J, with 3 bases between. CDR3 loop: CASSIVPNTGELFF. The CDR3 DNA follows: TGTGCCAGTAGTATAGTTCCGAACACCGGGGAGCTGTTTTTT. Looking up the rest from reference TRBV19 and TRBJ2-2 gives the full variable domain: DGGITQSPKYLFRKEGQNVTLSCEQNLNHDAMYWYRQDPGQGLRLIYYSQIVNDFQKGDIAEGYSVSREKKESFPLTVTSAQKNPTAFYLCASSIVPNTGELFFGEGSRLTVL.

The chain recombines TRBV29-1 with TRBJ1-2; 9 bases agree with TRBD1. This CDR3 contains 17 residues. With 1 base clipped from V and 4 bases from J, the junction kept 13 bases outside the gene matches. CDR1 is SQVTM and CDR2 is ANQGSEA in the germline V gene. CDR3 DNA: TGCAGCGTTGAAGCGGGGGGACAGGGACGAAGCCCCTATGGCTACACCTTC. This encodes CSVEAGGQGRSPYGYTF.

The rearrangement links TRBV7-9 to TRBJ1-2, with 8 bases aligning to TRBD1. The J segment lost 2 bases and the V segment lost 5 bases, leaving 10 bases of the junction unmatched. The length of the CDR3 is 16 residues. The germline V gene encodes CDR1 SEHNR and CDR2 FQNEAQ (reference sequence). This chain's CDR3 is CASSPPLTGANYGYTF. The CDR3 DNA reads TGTGCCAGCAGCCCGCCACTGACAGGGGCGAACTATGGCTACACCTTC.

The rearrangement joins TRBV4-2 to TRBJ2-5; 8 nucleotides match TRBD1. Germline V gene lookup returns CDR1 LGHNA and CDR2 YNFKEQ. There are 17 residues in the CDR3. The ends lost 4 bases at V and 4 bases at J; junction bases unmatched: 14. The CDR3 nucleotides read TGTGCCAGCAGCCTACTACGACAGGGGATGAGGGGAGAGACCCAGTACTTC. Amino acids: CASSLLRQGMRGETQYF.

This clone turned up a few times. The chain recombines TRBV7-9 with TRBJ1-1, with a weak D call TRBD1 (5 bases). Per the germline V gene, CDR1 is SEHNR and CDR2 is FQNEAQ (reference sequence). V dropped 5 bases and J dropped 1 base, with 8 bases sitting between them. The CDR3 covers 13 residues. The CDR3 loop reads CASSTTANTEAFF. The CDR3 DNA sequence: TGTGCCAGCAGCACGACAGCGAACACTGAAGCTTTCTTT.

In its sample, this clone was seen once. This rearrangement joins TRBV7-2 to TRBJ1-2; D is undetermined. The V end was cut by 1 base, the J end by 0 bases, with 6 bases between. This CDR3 is built from 14 residues. Germline assignment: CDR1 SGHTA and CDR2 FQGNSA. The CDR3 region has the DNA TGTGCCAGCAGCTTAGGCAGTACTAACTATGGCTACACCTTC. Translation gives CASSLGSTNYGYTF.

The chain carries TRBV6-1 and TRBJ2-7; TRBD1 agrees at 11 bases. Germline values: CDR1 MNHNS, CDR2 SASEGT. With 3 bases clipped from V and 0 bases from J, the junction kept 4 bases outside the gene matches. The CDR3 loop spans 16 amino acids. CDR3 loop: CASSDPGTGGSYEQYF. As DNA, the CDR3 is TGTGCCAGCAGTGACCCAGGGACAGGGGGCTCCTACGAGCAGTACTTC.

This chain connects TRBV2 to TRBJ2-7, with TRBD2 matching 13 bases. CDR3 length: 14 amino acids. J lost 1 base, V lost 8 bases, and 2 bases had no gene match. Germline CDR1 is SNHLY and CDR2 is FYNNEI. CDR3 sequence: CASWTSGGSYEQYF. The CDR3 coding sequence is TGTGCCAGCTGGACTAGCGGGGGTTCCTACGAGCAGTACTTC.

This rearrangement joins TRBV9 to TRBJ1-1, with a tentative D call TRBD1 (6 bases). Trimming took off 2 bases at V and 6 bases at J, with 17 bases between the two ends. Germline CDR1 and CDR2: SGDLS and YYNGEE. CDR3 length equals 15 residues. CDR3 bases: TGTGCCAGCAGCGTCGGGGTTGGGGGGCACGCTGAAGCTTTCTTT. This codes for CASSVGVGGHAEAFF.

This clone occurred a few times. The chain is built from TRBV7-3 and TRBJ1-5; no firm D call. CDR3 size: 13 residues. The germline gives CDR1 SGHTA, CDR2 FQGTGA. The V and J ends lost 4 bases and 9 bases respectively, with 13 bases between them. The CDR3, as DNA: TGTGCCAGCAGCTCCTCGTCCGTAGCGCCCCAGCATTTT. Protein product: CASSSSSVAPQHF.

The chain has TRBV11-3 and TRBJ2-1; D gene uncertain. Looked up from germline, CDR1 is SGHNT and CDR2 is YENEEA. The CDR3 covers 12 residues. Trimming took off 5 bases at V and 6 bases at J, with 8 bases between the two ends. In DNA form, the CDR3 reads TGTGCCAGCAGCGGTTGGGTCAATGAGCAGTTCTTC. The encoded protein is CASSGWVNEQFF. The entire variable domain, with the rest obtained from reference TRBV11-3 and TRBJ2-1, is as follows: EAGVVQSPRYKIIEKKQPVAFWCNPISGHNTLYWYLQNLGQGPELLIRYENEEAVDDSQLPKDRFSAERLKGVDSTLKIQPAELGDSAVYLCASSGWVNEQFFGPGTRLTVL.